The rows below give T cell receptor beta chains drawn from one sample of a study of blood T cell repertoires in COVID-19. The table came from immunoSEQ multiplex PCR; TCRdb's copy has only in-frame clones and leaves some out. The sample contains about 120,000 clones, around three quarters of which appear only once. Specimen: peripheral blood. Receptor source: a woman in her fifties or sixties with acute or convalescent COVID-19. The CDR3 runs from the conserved cysteine through the conserved F or W.

V gene	J gene	CDR3 protein
TRBV11-2	TRBJ1-4	CASSPMGGQNEKLFF
TRBV7-8	TRBJ1-4	CASSLGARENEKLFF
TRBV28	TRBJ1-6	CASSSTGLVGSPLHF
TRBV6-4	TRBJ1-6	CASSETDNSPLHF
TRBV7-9	TRBJ2-7	CASSWDRYSYEQYF
TRBV14	TRBJ1-1	CASSPSVGGVSAFF
TRBV13	TRBJ1-5	CASSFGTGGRQPQHF
TRBV25-1	TRBJ1-2	CASSDIRYYGYTF
TRBV9	TRBJ1-6	CASSDIPYNSPLHF
TRBV12-5	TRBJ1-5	CASGLGGGRGQPQHF
TRBV7-8	TRBJ2-4	CASSLNPRVKNIQYF
TRBV5-1	TRBJ2-5	CASRTNSGRGSKETQYF
TRBV10-3	TRBJ1-2	CAISGDRGAPNYGYTF
TRBV28	TRBJ1-2	CASRPTGQGNGGYTF
TRBV5-5	TRBJ1-2	CASSSAGGTGAYGYTF
TRBV4-3	TRBJ1-2	CASSQGGAGQGDYGYTF
TRBV6-5	TRBJ1-4	CASSSTGSLNEKLFF
TRBV4-2	TRBJ1-2	CASSRGEVRYGYTF
TRBV2	TRBJ1-2	CASGRGEEANGYTF
TRBV7-2	TRBJ1-3	CASRMTGRNTIYF
TRBV6-1	TRBJ1-1	CASSESIGRAFF
TRBV15	TRBJ1-2	CATSRNTGLGQRTGGYTF
TRBV21-1	TRBJ2-1	CASSQTDRYRIYNEQFF
TRBV10-2	TRBJ1-2	CASSDRQGRYGYTF
TRBV7-3	TRBJ2-5	CASSLNTGGETQYF
TRBV14	TRBJ2-7	CASRPTSIPYEQYF
TRBV28	TRBJ1-6	CASSPPGTGNSPLHF
TRBV7-2	TRBJ1-2	CASSLAGQGGYGYTF
TRBV7-2	TRBJ1-5	CASSARTGTPNQPQHF
TRBV18	TRBJ1-3	CASSPGQRDTIYF
TRBV30	TRBJ1-6	CAWSPRGAMGNSPLHF
TRBV30	TRBJ2-7	CAWSVLPTYEQYF
TRBV2	TRBJ1-2	CASTSNRDIYGYTF
TRBV6-4	TRBJ2-3	CASSESSGGPTDTQYF
TRBV28	TRBJ1-4	CASSFQGSTNEKLFF
TRBV4-2	TRBJ1-5	CASSQGTGSSNQPQHF
TRBV6-6	TRBJ2-7	CASSSMGQAAYEQYF
TRBV27	TRBJ2-1	CASSSHRGPYYNEQFF
TRBV10-1	TRBJ1-1	CASSDGDRKMNTEAFF
TRBV19	TRBJ1-4	CASSPAGEVGEKLFF
TRBV6-5	TRBJ1-4	CASSLPGGLDEKLFF
TRBV7-7	TRBJ2-7	CASSQSTGTYEQYF
TRBV19	TRBJ2-1	CASSVRGYSSYNEQFF
TRBV28	TRBJ2-1	CASSHTQRGAPLLFF
TRBV6-6	TRBJ2-2	CASTTGTGFVTGELFF
TRBV7-9	TRBJ2-7	CASSLISRQGEQYF
TRBV25-1	TRBJ1-2	CASSEYGDRGGGYTF